This T cell receptor (beta chain) was observed in a study of T cell responses to AZD1222 COVID-19 vaccine. Study-wide findings and caveats: Just six AZD1222 recipients were seropositive at baseline. Clonal diversity may have been underestimated, and the donors were mostly white British, with more females than males. A reported finding is that nearly half of spike-specific TCRs target unmutated variant regions.

Turning to this clone: Its antigen is as yet unknown.

V lost 0 bases to trimming and J lost 7 bases, with 8 bases between them. Germline values: CDR1 SGHRS, CDR2 YFSETQ. The length of the CDR3 is 14 residues. TCRdb's table, derived via immunoSEQ multiplex PCR, lists solely in-frame clones and lacks some. The sample yields about 150,000 clones, 75% to 95% seen once. This chain uses TRBV5-1 with TRBJ1-6; D is unresolved. The input for sequencing was peripheral blood, taken 28 days after the second AZD1222 dose. The clonotype comes from an adult who received the AZD1222 COVID-19 vaccine. The CDR3 reads CASSLEGMNSPLHF. In DNA, the CDR3 is TGCGCCAGCAGCTTGGAGGGTATGAATTCACCCCTCCACTTT. Variable domain in full (rest from reference TRBV5-1 and TRBJ1-6): KAGVTQTPRYLIKTRGQQVTLSCSPISGHRSVSWYQQTPGQGLQFLFEYFSETQRNKGNFPGRFSGRQFSNSRSEMNVSTLELGDSALYLCASSLEGMNSPLHFGNGTRLTVT.